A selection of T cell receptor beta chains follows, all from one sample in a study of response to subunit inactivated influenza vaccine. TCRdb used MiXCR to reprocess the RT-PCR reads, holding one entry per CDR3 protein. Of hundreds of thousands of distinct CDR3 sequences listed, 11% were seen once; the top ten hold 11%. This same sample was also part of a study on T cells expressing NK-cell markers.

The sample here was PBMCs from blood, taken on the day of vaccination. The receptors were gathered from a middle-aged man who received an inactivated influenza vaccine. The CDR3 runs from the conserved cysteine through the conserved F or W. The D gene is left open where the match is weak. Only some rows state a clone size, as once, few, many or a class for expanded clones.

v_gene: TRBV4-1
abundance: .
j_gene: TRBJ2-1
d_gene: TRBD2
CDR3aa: CASSQNLAGGPFPYEQFF
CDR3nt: TGCGCCAGCAGCCAAAACCTAGCGGGGGGGCCTTTTCCTTATGAGCAGTTCTTC

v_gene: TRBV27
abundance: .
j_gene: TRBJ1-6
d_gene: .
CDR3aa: CASRATGRVSPLHF
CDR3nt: TGTGCCAGCCGGGCAACAGGTCGAGTTTCACCCCTCCACTTT

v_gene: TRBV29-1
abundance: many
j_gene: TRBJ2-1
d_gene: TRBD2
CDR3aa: CSVAIGLAGGNEQFF
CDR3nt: TGCAGCGTTGCTATCGGACTAGCGGGAGGCAATGAGCAGTTCTTC

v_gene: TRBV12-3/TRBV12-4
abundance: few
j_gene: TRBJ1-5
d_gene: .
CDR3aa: CASSPLRANQPQHF
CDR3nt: TGTGCCAGCAGTCCTCTCCGGGCCAATCAGCCCCAGCATTTT

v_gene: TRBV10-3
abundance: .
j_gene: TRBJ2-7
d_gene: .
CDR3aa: CAISESTAIGEQYF
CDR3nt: TGTGCCATCAGTGAGTCGACGGCTATAGGCGAGCAGTACTTC

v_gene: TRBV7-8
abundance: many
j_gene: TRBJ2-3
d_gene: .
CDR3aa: CASTSWGREDTQYF
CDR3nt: TGTGCCAGCACCTCCTGGGGGCGCGAAGATACGCAGTATTTT

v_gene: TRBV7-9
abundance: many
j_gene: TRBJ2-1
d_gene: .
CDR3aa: CATDGTIYNEQFF
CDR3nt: TGTGCCACCGACGGGACCATCTACAATGAGCAGTTCTTC

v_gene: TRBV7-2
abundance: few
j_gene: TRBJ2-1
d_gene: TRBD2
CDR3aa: CASSQIAGGPGEQFF
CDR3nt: TGTGCCAGCAGCCAAATAGCGGGGGGGCCCGGTGAGCAGTTCTTC

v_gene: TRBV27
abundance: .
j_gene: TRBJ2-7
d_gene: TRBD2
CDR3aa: CASSSSTSGRYEQYF
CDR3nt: TGTGCCAGCAGTTCATCGACTAGCGGGAGATACGAGCAGTACTTC

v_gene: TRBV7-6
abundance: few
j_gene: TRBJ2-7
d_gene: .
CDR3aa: CASSLAGGRSYEQYF
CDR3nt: TGTGCCAGCAGCTTAGCTGGCGGGCGGAGCTACGAGCAGTACTTC

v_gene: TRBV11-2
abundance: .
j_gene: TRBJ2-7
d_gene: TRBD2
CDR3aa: CASSLEVAGVPVWGIYEQYF
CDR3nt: TGTGCCAGCAGCTTAGAAGTAGCGGGAGTGCCAGTTTGGGGGATCTACGAGCAGTACTTC

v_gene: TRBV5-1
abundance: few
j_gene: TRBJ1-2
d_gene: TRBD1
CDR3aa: CASSLTLKNRGADGYTF
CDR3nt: TGCGCCAGCAGCTTGACCTTAAAAAACAGGGGGGCGGATGGCTACACCTTC

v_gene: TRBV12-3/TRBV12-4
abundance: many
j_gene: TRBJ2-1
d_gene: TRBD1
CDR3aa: CASSRQGRIGEQFF
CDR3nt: TGTGCCAGCAGTCGACAGGGTCGGATCGGTGAGCAGTTCTTC

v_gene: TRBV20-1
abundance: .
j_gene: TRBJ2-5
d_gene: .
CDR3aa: CSATQGTKGETQYF
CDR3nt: TGCAGTGCTACACAAGGCACCAAAGGGGAGACCCAGTACTTC

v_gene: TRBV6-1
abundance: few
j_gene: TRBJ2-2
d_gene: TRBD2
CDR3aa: CASSRGLAGGHTGELFF
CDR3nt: TGTGCCAGCAGCCGCGGACTAGCGGGGGGGCATACCGGGGAGCTGTTTTTT

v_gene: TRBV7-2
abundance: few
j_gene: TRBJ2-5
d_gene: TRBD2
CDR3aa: CASSFLRAGGRETQYF
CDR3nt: TGTGCCAGCAGCTTTTTGAGGGCGGGGGGGCGTGAGACCCAGTACTTC

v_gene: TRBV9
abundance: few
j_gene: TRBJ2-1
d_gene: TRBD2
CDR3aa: CASSVYGTSGYNEQFF
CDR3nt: TGTGCCAGCAGCGTGTACGGGACTAGCGGTTACAATGAGCAGTTCTTC

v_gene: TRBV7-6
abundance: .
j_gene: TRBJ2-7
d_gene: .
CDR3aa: CASSLESGVVAPPYEQYF
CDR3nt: TGTGCCAGCAGCTTAGAATCAGGGGTGGTCGCCCCCCCCTACGAGCAGTACTTC

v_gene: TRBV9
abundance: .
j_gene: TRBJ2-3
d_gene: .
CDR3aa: CASSPRGKVADTQYF
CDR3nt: TGTGCCAGCAGCCCCCGGGGGAAAGTGGCAGATACGCAGTATTTT

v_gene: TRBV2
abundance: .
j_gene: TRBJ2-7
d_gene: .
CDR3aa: CASSRGRRRTSSTYEQYF
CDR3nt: TGTGCCAGCAGTAGGGGGAGAAGGAGGACTTCATCAACCTACGAGCAGTACTTC

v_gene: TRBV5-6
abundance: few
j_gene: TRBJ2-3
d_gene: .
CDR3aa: CASSGGAGPTDTQYF
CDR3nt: TGTGCCAGCAGCGGGGGGGCAGGGCCCACAGATACGCAGTATTTT

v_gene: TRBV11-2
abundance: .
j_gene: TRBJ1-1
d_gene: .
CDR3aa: CASSLDFRTVAFF
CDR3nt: TGTGCCAGCAGCTTAGATTTTCGAACAGTGGCTTTCTTT

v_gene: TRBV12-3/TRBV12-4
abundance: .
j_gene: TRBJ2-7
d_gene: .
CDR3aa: CASSYPQGQQYF
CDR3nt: TGTGCCAGCAGTTACCCGCAAGGCCAGCAGTACTTC

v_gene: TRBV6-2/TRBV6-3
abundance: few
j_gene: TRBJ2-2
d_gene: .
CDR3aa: CASSYSGVNTGELFF
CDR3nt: TGTGCCAGCAGTTACTCCGGGGTTAACACCGGGGAGCTGTTTTTT

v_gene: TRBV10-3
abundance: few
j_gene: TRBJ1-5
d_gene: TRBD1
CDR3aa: CATAQTGENNQPQHF
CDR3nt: TGTGCCACCGCCCAGACAGGGGAAAACAATCAGCCCCAGCATTTT

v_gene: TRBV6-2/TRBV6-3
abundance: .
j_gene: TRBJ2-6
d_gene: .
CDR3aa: CASSYSSQLGMSGANVLTF
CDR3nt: TGTGCCAGCAGTTACTCTTCACAGTTGGGAATGTCTGGGGCCAACGTCCTGACTTTC

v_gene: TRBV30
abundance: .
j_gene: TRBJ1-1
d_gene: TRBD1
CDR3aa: CAWIHGRQGNTEAFF
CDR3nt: TGTGCCTGGATTCATGGTCGACAGGGGAACACTGAAGCTTTCTTT

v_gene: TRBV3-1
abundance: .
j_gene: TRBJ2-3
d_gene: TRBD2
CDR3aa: CASSRTSAVKRVLEDTQYF
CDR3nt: TGTGCCAGCAGCCGGACTAGCGCCGTGAAGCGGGTATTGGAAGATACGCAGTATTTT

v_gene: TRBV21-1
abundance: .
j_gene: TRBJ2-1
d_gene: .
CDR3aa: CASSNSRTGGAGLNEQFF
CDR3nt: TGTGCCAGCAGCAATTCCCGCACGGGGGGGGCGGGTTTGAATGAGCAGTTCTTC

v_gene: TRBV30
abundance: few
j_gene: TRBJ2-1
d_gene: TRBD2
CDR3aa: CAWGMGRGTEQFF
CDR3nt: TGTGCCTGGGGCATGGGGAGGGGAACCGAGCAGTTCTTC

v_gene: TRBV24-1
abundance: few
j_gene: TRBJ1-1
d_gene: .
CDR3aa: CATSAFGGAEAFF
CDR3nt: TGTGCCACCAGTGCATTCGGGGGGGCTGAAGCTTTCTTT

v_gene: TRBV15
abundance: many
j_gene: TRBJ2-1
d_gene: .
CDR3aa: CATTLEPSSYNEQFF
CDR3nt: TGTGCCACCACCCTAGAACCGAGCTCCTACAATGAGCAGTTCTTC

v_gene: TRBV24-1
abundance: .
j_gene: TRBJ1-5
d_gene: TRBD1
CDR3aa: CATSDTGADQPQHF
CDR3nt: TGTGCCACCAGTGATACAGGGGCCGATCAGCCCCAGCATTTT

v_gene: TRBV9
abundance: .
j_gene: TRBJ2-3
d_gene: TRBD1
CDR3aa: CASSVLENQGAGDTQYF
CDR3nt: TGTGCCAGCAGCGTACTCGAAAATCAGGGGGCCGGAGATACGCAGTATTTT

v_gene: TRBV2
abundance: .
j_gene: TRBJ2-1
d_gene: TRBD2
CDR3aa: CASSGTSGAFFYNEQFF
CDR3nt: TGTGCCAGCAGCGGGACTAGCGGGGCCTTTTTCTACAATGAGCAGTTCTTC

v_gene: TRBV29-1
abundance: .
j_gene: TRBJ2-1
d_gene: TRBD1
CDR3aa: CSVEGQGALNEQFF
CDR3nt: TGCAGCGTTGAGGGACAGGGGGCGCTTAATGAGCAGTTCTTC

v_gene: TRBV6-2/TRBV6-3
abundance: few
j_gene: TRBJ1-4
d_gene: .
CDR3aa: CASSPSVGWHEKLFF
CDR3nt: TGTGCCAGCAGTCCATCGGTGGGGTGGCATGAAAAACTGTTTTTT

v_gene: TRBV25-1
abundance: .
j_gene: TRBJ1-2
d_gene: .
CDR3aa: CAVEANYGYTF
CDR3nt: TGTGCCGTAGAGGCGAACTATGGCTACACCTTC

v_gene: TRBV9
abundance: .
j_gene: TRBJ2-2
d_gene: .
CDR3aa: CASSVEHLNTGELFF
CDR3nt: TGTGCCAGCAGCGTGGAACACCTGAACACCGGGGAGCTGTTTTTT